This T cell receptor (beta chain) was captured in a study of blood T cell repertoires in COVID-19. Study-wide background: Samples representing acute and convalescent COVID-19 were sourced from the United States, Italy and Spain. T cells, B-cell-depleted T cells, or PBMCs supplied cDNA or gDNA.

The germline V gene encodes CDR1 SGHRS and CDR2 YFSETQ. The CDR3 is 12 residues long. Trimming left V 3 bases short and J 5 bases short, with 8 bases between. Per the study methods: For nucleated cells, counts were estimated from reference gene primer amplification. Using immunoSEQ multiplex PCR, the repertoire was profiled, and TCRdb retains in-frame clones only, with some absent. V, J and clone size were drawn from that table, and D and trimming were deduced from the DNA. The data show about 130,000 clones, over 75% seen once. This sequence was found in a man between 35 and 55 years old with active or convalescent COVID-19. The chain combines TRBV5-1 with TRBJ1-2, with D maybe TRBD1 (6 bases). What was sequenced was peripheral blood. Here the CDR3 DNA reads TGCGCCAGCAGCTCAGGGGAATATGGCTACACCTTC. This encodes CASSSGEYGYTF.